Reported below is one T cell receptor beta chain. Expressed TCRB transcripts were sequenced because the entire RNA isolate underwent reverse transcription. Assay used: immunoSEQ multiplex PCR; TCRdb lists only in-frame clones, some missing. The table includes hundreds of thousands of clones, roughly 31% detected once. The data were taken from a study of beta chain features in type 1 diabetes. Germline V gene data show CDR1 as SQVTM and CDR2 as ANQGSEA. V gave up 5 bases and J gave up 8 bases; unmatched junction bases: 6. This CDR3 region has 12 residues. What was sequenced was naive CD4+ T cells from blood. The chain joins TRBV29-1 to TRBJ2-4, with 7 positions matching TRBD2. The sequence came from a man younger than 35 in good health. CDR3 region: CSVREVGDIQYF. The CDR3 DNA is TGCAGCGTTCGGGAGGTTGGGGACATTCAGTACTTC.